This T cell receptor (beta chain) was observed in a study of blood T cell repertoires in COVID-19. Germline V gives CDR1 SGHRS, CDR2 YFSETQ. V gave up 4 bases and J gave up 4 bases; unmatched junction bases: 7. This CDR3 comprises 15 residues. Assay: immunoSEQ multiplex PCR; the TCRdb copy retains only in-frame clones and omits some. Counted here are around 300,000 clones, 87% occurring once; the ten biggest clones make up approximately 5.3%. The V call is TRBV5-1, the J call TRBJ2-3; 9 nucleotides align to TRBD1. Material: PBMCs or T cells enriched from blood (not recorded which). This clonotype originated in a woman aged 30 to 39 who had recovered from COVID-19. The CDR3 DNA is TGCGCCAGCAGCCCGGGACAGGGAAGCGCAGATACGCAGTATTTT. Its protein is CASSPGQGSADTQYF.